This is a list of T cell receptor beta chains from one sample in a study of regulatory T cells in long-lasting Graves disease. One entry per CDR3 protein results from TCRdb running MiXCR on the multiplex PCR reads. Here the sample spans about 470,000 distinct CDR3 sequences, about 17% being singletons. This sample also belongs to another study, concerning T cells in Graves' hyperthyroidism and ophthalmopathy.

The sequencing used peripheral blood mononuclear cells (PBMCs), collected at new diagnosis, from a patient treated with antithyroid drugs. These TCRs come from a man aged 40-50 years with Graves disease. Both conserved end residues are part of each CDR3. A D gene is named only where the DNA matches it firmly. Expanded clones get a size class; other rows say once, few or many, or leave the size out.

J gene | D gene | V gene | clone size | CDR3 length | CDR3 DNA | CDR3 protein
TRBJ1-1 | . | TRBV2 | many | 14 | TGTGCCAGCAGTCCAGGGACATACTACACTGAAGCTTTCTTT | CASSPGTYYTEAFF
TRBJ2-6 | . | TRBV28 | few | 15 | TGTGCCAGCACCTCCCCGCGCTCTGGGGCCAACGTCCTGACTTTC | CASTSPRSGANVLTF
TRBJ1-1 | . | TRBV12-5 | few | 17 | TGTGCTAGTGGTTTGGTACCCGCCGGGACGGCGAACACTGAAGCTTTCTTT | CASGLVPAGTANTEAFF
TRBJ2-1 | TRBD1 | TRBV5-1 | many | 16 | TGCGCCAGCAGAGGATCCCCGGGACAGGGGTTGAATGAGCAGTTCTTC | CASRGSPGQGLNEQFF
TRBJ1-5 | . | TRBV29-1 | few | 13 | TGCAGCGTTGCAGAGAATAGCAATCAGCCCCAGCATTTT | CSVAENSNQPQHF
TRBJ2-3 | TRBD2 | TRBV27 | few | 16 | TGTGCCAGCACTCACCGTAGCGGGACCCGCTTTAATACGCAGTATTTT | CASTHRSGTRFNTQYF
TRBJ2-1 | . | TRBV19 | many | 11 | TGTGCCAGTAAAGAGAATAGTGAGCAGTTCTTC | CASKENSEQFF
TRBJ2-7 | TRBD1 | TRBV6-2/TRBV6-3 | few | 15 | TGTGCCAGCAGTTACAGGGGACAGGAGGTTCACGAGCAGTACTTC | CASSYRGQEVHEQYF
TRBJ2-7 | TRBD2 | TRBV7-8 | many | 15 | TGTGCCAGCAGCTTAGAGACTAGCGGCCACTACGAGCAGTACTTC | CASSLETSGHYEQYF
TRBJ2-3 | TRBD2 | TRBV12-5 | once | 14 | TGTGCTAGTGGTTTGGTAGCGGGGACAGATACGCAGTATTTT | CASGLVAGTDTQYF
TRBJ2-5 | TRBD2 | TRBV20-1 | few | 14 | TGCAGTGCTAGAGTTCGACTAGCGGGGGGGACCCAGTACTTC | CSARVRLAGGTQYF
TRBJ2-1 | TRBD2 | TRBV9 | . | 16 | TGTGCCAGCAGCTCGCGGACTAGCGGGAGCTCCGGTGAGCAGTTCTTC | CASSSRTSGSSGEQFF
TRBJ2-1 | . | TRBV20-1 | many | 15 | TGCAGTGCCACCTCAGACACCGGGCCTTACAATGAGCAGTTCTTC | CSATSDTGPYNEQFF
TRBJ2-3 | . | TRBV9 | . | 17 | TGTGCCAGCAGCCAAGAAAGTAGCTTGGGGACTCTCTCGACGCAGTATTTT | CASSQESSLGTLSTQYF
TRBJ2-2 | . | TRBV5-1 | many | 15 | TGCGCCAGCAGCTGGGACGGAGCGAACACCGGGGAGCTGTTTTTT | CASSWDGANTGELFF
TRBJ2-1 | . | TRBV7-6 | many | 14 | TGTGCCAGCAGCTTAGGCAAGGGGTGGGTTGAGCAGTTCTTC | CASSLGKGWVEQFF
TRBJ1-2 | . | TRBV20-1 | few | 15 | TGCAGTGCTAGAGGAATGGTCGGGGAGTACGATGGCTACACCTTC | CSARGMVGEYDGYTF
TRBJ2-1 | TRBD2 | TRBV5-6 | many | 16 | TGTGCCAGCAGCTGGGGGACTAGCGGGAGTGGTCATGAGCAGTTCTTC | CASSWGTSGSGHEQFF
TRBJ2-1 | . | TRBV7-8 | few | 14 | TGTGCCAGCAGCCCCCGGGCTGCGGGCGATGAGCAGTTCTTC | CASSPRAAGDEQFF
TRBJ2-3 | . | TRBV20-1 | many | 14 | TGCAGTACCGGGGGCACAGAGACCACAGATACGCAGTATTTT | CSTGGTETTDTQYF
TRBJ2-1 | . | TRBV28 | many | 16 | TGTGCCAGCATCCTAAGGGGACACCGAGCCTACAATGAGCAGTTCTTC | CASILRGHRAYNEQFF
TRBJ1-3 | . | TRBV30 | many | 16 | TGTGCCTGGGGCTCAGGGATCCGGACGACTGGAAACACCATATATTTT | CAWGSGIRTTGNTIYF
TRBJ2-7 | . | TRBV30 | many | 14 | TGTGCCTGGAGTTCCCCTGGACAACTTAAGGAGCAGTACTTC | CAWSSPGQLKEQYF
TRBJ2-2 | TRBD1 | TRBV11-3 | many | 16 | TGTGCCAGCAGCTCACCGGACAGGGGGCACACCGGGGAGCTGTTTTTT | CASSSPDRGHTGELFF
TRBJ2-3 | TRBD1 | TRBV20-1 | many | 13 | TGCAGTGCCGAGGACAGGGGCACAGATACGCAGTATTTT | CSAEDRGTDTQYF
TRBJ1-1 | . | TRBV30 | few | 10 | TGTGCCTGGGAGAACACTGAAGCTTTCTTT | CAWENTEAFF
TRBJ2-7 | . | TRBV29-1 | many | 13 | TGCAGCGTTGGGCTAGTGGGCGCGTACGAGCAGTACTTC | CSVGLVGAYEQYF
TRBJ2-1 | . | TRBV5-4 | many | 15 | TGTGCCAGCAGCATGTCGGGACGGACGATCGATGAGCAGTTCTTC | CASSMSGRTIDEQFF
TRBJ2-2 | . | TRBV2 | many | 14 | TGTGCCAGCAGTCGGGACAAGAGAACCGGGGAGCTGTTTTTT | CASSRDKRTGELFF
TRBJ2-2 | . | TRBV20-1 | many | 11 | TGCAGTGCTAGAGATACCGGGGAGCTGTTTTTT | CSARDTGELFF
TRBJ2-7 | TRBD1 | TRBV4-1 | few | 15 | TGCGCCAGCAGCCAAGAAGCAGGGGGTAGCTACGAGCAGTACTTC | CASSQEAGGSYEQYF
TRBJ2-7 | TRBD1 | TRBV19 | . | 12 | TGTGCCAGTAGTGGGACAGCCTACGAGCAGTACTTC | CASSGTAYEQYF
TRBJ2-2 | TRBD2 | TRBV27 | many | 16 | TGTGCCAGCAGTTCCCTACGACTAGCTCGGGCCGGGGAGCTGTTTTTT | CASSSLRLARAGELFF
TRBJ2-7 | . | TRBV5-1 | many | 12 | TGCGCCAGCAGCTTGGCCGGAAAAGAGCAGTACTTC | CASSLAGKEQYF
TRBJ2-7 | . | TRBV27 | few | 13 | TGTGCCAGCAGTTTAGGTAAAGGTTACGAGCAGTACTTC | CASSLGKGYEQYF
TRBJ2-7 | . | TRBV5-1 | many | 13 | TGCGCCAGCAGTGCTCCAGGGAGGACCGAGCAGTACTTC | CASSAPGRTEQYF
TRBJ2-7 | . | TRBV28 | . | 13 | TGTGCCAGCAGTCTGCAGGACTTCTACGAGCAGTACTTC | CASSLQDFYEQYF
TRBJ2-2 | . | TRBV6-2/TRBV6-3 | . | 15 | TGTGCCAGCAGTTACGTGGAGGGAAACACCGGGGAGCTGTTTTTT | CASSYVEGNTGELFF
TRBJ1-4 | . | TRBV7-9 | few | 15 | TGTGCCAGCAGCTTCGCAGGAGGCACTAATGAAAAACTGTTTTTT | CASSFAGGTNEKLFF
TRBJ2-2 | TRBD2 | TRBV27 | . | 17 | TGTGCCAGCAGTTTACCGGGACTAGCGGGAGGACCCGGGGAGCTGTTTTTT | CASSLPGLAGGPGELFF
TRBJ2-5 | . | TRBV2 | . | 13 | TGTGCCAGCAGATTCGGCGGGGAAGAGACCCAGTACTTC | CASRFGGEETQYF
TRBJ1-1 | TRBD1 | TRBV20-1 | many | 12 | TGCAGTGCTGACAGGGAGTCGGCTGAAGCTTTCTTT | CSADRESAEAFF
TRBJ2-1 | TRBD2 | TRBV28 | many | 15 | TGTGCCAGCAGTTCGGGACTAGCGGGAGTGAATGAGCAGTTCTTC | CASSSGLAGVNEQFF
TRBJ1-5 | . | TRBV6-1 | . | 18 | TGTGCCAGCAGCCACTACCACGGAAGACAGACATATAATCAGCCCCAGCATTTT | CASSHYHGRQTYNQPQHF
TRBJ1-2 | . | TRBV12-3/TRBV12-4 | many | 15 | TGTGCCAGCAGCCTCGGACGCGGCGCTAACTATGGCTACACCTTC | CASSLGRGANYGYTF
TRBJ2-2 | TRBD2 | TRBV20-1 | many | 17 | TGCAGTGCTAGAAGTCTTAGCGGGAGGGCTGGGGGCGGGGAGCTGTTTTTT | CSARSLSGRAGGGELFF
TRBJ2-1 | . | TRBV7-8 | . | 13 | TGTGCCAGCAGCTTACTCCCGGCAGGGGATCGGTTCTTC | CASSLLPAGDRFF
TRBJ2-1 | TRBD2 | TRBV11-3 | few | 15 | TGTGCCAGCAGCCCTAGGACTAGCGGGAGGGGGGAGCAGTTCTTC | CASSPRTSGRGEQFF
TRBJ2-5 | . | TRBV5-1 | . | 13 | TGCGCCAGCAGCTTGACTAGAGGGGAGACCCAGTACTTC | CASSLTRGETQYF
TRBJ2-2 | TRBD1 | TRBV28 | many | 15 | TGTGCCAGCAGGCCGGGACAGGGGAGCCCCGGGGAGCTGTTTTTT | CASRPGQGSPGELFF
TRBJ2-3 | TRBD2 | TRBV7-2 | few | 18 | TGTGCCAGCAGCTTGGGAGGGCTAGCGGGCCAACCACAAGATACGCAGTATTTT | CASSLGGLAGQPQDTQYF
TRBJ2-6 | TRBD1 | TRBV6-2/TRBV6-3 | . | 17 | TGTGCCAGCCTAAAGGGACAGGTCGTCTCTGGGGCCAACGTCCTGACTTTC | CASLKGQVVSGANVLTF
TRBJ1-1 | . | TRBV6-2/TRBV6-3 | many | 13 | TGTGCCAACCGTGGACAGATGAACACTGAAGCTTTCTTT | CANRGQMNTEAFF
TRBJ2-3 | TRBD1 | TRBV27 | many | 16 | TGTGCCAGCAGTTTCATAACCGGGACAGGGGCAGATACGCAGTATTTT | CASSFITGTGADTQYF
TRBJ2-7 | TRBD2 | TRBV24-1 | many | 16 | TGTGCCACCAGTGACCACAGACTAGCGGGAGTGGGCGAGCAGTACTTC | CATSDHRLAGVGEQYF
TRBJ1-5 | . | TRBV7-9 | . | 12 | TGTGCCAGCAGCACTGACAACCAGCCCCAGCATTTT | CASSTDNQPQHF
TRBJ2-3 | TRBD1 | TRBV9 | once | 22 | TGTGCCAGCAGCGCGACCCGAACAGGGGGCGCCTGGCTACAACGAAGCACAGATACGCAGTATTTT | CASSATRTGGAWLQRSTDTQYF